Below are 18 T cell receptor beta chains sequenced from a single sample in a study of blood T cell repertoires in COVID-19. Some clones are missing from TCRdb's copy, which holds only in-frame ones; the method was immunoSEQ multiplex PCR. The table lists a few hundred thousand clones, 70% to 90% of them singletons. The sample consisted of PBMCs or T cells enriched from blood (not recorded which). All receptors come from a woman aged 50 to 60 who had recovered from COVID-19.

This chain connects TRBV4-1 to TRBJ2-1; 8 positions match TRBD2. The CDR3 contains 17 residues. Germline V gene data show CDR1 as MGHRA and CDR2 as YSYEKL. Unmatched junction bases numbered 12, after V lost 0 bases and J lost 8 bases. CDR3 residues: CASSQDPGAGEIDEQFF. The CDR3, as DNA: TGCGCCAGCAGCCAAGACCCCGGAGCGGGAGAAATCGATGAGCAGTTCTTC.

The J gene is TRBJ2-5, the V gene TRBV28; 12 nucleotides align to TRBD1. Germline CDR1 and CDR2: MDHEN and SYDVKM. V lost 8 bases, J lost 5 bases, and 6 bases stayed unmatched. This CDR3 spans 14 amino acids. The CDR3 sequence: CASSGQGAGETQYF. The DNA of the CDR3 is TGTGCCAGCTCGGGACAGGGGGCCGGGGAGACCCAGTACTTC.

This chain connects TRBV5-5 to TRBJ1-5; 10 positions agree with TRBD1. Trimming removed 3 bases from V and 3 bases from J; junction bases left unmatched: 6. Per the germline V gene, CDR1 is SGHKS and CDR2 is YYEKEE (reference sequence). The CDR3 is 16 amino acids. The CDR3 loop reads CASSWGTGATNQPQHF. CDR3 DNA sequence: TGTGCCAGCAGCTGGGGGACAGGGGCGACCAATCAGCCCCAGCATTTT.

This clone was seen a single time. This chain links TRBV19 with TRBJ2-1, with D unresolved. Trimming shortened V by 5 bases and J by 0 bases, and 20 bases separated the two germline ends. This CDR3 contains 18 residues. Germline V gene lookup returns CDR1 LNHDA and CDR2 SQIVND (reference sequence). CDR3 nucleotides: TGTGCCAGTAGTTACCCCTCTAGGAGCTTCAGCTCCTACAATGAGCAGTTCTTC. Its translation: CASSYPSRSFSSYNEQFF.

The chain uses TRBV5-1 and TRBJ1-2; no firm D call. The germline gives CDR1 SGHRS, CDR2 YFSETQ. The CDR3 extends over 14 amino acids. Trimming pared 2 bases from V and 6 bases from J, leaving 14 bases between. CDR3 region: CASSFSGALDGYTF. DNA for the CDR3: TGCGCCAGCAGCTTTAGCGGAGCCTTGGATGGCTACACCTTC. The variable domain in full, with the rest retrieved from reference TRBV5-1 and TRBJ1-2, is KAGVTQTPRYLIKTRGQQVTLSCSPISGHRSVSWYQQTPGQGLQFLFEYFSETQRNKGNFPGRFSGRQFSNSRSEMNVSTLELGDSALYLCASSFSGALDGYTFGSGTRLTVV.

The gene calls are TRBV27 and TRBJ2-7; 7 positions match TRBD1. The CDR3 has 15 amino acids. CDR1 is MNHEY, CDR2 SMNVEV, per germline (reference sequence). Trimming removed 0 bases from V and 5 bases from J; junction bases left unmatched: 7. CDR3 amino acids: CASSLSREGAHEQYF. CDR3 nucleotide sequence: TGTGCCAGCAGTTTATCGAGAGAGGGGGCCCACGAGCAGTACTTC.

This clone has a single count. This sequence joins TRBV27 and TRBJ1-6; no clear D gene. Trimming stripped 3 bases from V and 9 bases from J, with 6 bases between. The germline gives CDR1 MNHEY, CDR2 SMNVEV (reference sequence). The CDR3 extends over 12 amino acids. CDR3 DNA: TGTGCCAGCAGTTTCTCTTCTTCACCCCTCCACTTT. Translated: CASSFSSSPLHF.

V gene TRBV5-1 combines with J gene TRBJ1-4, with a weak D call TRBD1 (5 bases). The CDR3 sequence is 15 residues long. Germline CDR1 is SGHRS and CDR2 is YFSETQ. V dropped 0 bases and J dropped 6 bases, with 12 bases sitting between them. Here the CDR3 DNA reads TGCGCCAGCAGCTTGGCCCCAGGGATCTATGAAAAACTGTTTTTT. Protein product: CASSLAPGIYEKLFF.

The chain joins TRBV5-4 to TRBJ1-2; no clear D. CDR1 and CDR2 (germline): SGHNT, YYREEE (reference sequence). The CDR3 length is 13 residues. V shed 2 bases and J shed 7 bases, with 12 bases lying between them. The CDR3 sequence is CASSLDSTGGYTF. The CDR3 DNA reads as TGTGCCAGCAGCTTAGATAGTACGGGTGGCTACACCTTC.

The CDR3 coding sequence is TGTGCCAGCAGTGAAGGGGGGCCAAGGGGCTATGGCTACACCTTC. This translates into CASSEGGPRGYGYTF. This sequence joins TRBV6-1 and TRBJ1-2, with a tentative D call TRBD1 (6 bases). This CDR3 is built from 15 residues. The ends were cut back, 1 base at V and 4 bases at J, with 13 bases in the middle. Germline CDR1 and CDR2: MNHNS and SASEGT.

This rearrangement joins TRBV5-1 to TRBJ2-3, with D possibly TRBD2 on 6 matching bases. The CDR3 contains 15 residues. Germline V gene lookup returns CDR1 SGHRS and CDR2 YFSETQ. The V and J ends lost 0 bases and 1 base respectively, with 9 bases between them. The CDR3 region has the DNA TGCGCCAGCAGCTTGGAACTAGCTGGCACAGATACGCAGTATTTT. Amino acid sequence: CASSLELAGTDTQYF.

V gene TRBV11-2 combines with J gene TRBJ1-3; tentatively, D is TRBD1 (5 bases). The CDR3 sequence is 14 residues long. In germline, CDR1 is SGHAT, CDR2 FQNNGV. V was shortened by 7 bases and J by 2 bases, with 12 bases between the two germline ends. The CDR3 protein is CASTLGGAGNTIYF. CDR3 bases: TGTGCCAGCACCTTGGGGGGTGCTGGAAACACCATATATTTT.

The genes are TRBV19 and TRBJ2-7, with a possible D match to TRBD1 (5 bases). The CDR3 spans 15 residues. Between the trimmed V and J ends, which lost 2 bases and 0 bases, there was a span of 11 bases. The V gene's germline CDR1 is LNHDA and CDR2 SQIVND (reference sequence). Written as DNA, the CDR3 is TGTGCCAGTAGTATATGGGCAGGGATCTCCTACGAGCAGTACTTC. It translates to CASSIWAGISYEQYF.

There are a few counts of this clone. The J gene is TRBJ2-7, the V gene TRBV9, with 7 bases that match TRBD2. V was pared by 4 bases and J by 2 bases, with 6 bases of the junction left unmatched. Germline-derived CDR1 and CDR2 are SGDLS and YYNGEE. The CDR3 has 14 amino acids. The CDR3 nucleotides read TGTGCCAGCAGCCTCGGGAGGTTGACCTACGAGCAGTACTTC. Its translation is CASSLGRLTYEQYF.

DNA of the CDR3: TGTGCCAGCCAATCCGAGGGTATGAGCACTGAAGCTTTCTTT. It encodes CASQSEGMSTEAFF. This chain joins TRBV7-9 and TRBJ1-1, with D unresolved. The CDR3 runs 14 residues. Germline CDR1 reads SEHNR; CDR2 reads FQNEAQ (reference sequence). V lost 8 bases to trimming and J lost 4 bases, with 17 bases between them.

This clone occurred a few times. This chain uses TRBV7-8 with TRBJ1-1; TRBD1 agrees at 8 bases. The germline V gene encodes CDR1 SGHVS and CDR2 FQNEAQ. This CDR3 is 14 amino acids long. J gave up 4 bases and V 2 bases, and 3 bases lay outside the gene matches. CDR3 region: CASSLQGASTEAFF. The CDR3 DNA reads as TGTGCCAGCAGCTTACAGGGGGCGAGCACTGAAGCTTTCTTT.

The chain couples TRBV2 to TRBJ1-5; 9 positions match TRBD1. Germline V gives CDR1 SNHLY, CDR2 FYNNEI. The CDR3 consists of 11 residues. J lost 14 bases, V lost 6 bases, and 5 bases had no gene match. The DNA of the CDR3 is TGTGCCAGCAGAGACAGGGGGTATGAGCATTTT. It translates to CASRDRGYEHF.

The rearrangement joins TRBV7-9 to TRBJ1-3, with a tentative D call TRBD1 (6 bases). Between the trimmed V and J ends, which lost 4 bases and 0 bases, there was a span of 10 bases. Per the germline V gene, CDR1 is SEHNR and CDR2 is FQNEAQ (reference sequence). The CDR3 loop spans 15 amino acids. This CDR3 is CASSSRDNSGNTIYF. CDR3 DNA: TGTGCCAGCAGCTCCCGGGACAACTCTGGAAACACCATATATTTT. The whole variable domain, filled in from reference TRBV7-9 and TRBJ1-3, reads DTGVSQNPRHKITKRGQNVTFRCDPISEHNRLYWYRQTLGQGPEFLTYFQNEAQLEKSRLLSDRFSAERPKGSFSTLEIQRTEQGDSAMYLCASSSRDNSGNTIYFGEGSWLTVV.